The rows below give T cell receptor beta chains drawn from one sample of a study of blood T cell repertoires in COVID-19. Clones were sequenced by immunoSEQ multiplex PCR, and TCRdb holds only the in-frame ones, with some missing. The table lists some 500,000 clones, 70% to 90% of them singletons. The sample comprised PBMCs or T cells enriched from blood (not recorded which). All receptors come from a woman in her thirties or forties who had recovered from COVID-19. CDR3s include the opening cysteine and the closing phenylalanine or tryptophan. Fields, in order: D gene, V gene, J gene, clone size, CDR3 protein, CDR3 DNA. A D gene is named only where the DNA matches it firmly. Only part of the rows carry a size: once, few, many, or a class if the clone is expanded.

D gene: .; V gene: TRBV24-1; J gene: TRBJ1-5; clone size: .; CDR3 protein: CATSRVGSNQPQHF; CDR3 DNA: TGTGCCACCAGTCGGGTCGGTAGCAATCAGCCCCAGCATTTT
D gene: TRBD2; V gene: TRBV3-1/TRBV3-2; J gene: TRBJ2-1; clone size: .; CDR3 protein: CASSRISTGLGNEQFF; CDR3 DNA: TGTGCCAGCAGCCGCATCTCGACGGGACTAGGTAATGAGCAGTTCTTC
D gene: TRBD1; V gene: TRBV28; J gene: TRBJ1-1; clone size: .; CDR3 protein: CATAEQGTVNTEAFF; CDR3 DNA: TGTGCCACCGCTGAACAGGGGACAGTGAACACTGAAGCTTTCTTT
D gene: TRBD1; V gene: TRBV11-3; J gene: TRBJ1-6; clone size: .; CDR3 protein: CASSPPDRDRGPNPYSPLHF; CDR3 DNA: TGTGCCAGCAGCCCTCCCGACCGGGACAGGGGGCCAAATCCCTATTCACCCCTCCACTTT
D gene: TRBD2; V gene: TRBV27; J gene: TRBJ2-1; clone size: .; CDR3 protein: CASSLTVAGALNEQFF; CDR3 DNA: TGTGCCAGCAGTTTAACGGTAGCGGGAGCTCTCAATGAGCAGTTCTTC
D gene: .; V gene: TRBV6-5; J gene: TRBJ1-2; clone size: few; CDR3 protein: CASSYRAGGNDGYTF; CDR3 DNA: TGTGCCAGCAGTTACCGGGCCGGAGGGAATGATGGCTACACCTTC
D gene: TRBD1; V gene: TRBV7-9; J gene: TRBJ1-1; clone size: .; CDR3 protein: CASSFQGGNTEAFF; CDR3 DNA: TGTGCCAGCAGCTTCCAGGGGGGGAACACTGAAGCTTTCTTT
D gene: .; V gene: TRBV11-1; J gene: TRBJ2-7; clone size: .; CDR3 protein: CASSPPASESYEQYF; CDR3 DNA: TGTGCCAGCAGCCCCCCCGCTAGCGAATCATACGAGCAGTACTTC
D gene: TRBD1; V gene: TRBV5-1; J gene: TRBJ1-4; clone size: .; CDR3 protein: CASRQLAGGEKLFF; CDR3 DNA: TGCGCCAGCAGGCAATTGGCAGGGGGCGAAAAACTGTTTTTT
D gene: .; V gene: TRBV27; J gene: TRBJ1-6; clone size: .; CDR3 protein: CASSSNPTAYNSPLHF; CDR3 DNA: TGTGCCAGCAGTTCCAATCCCACAGCCTATAATTCACCCCTCCACTTT
D gene: .; V gene: TRBV5-6; J gene: TRBJ2-7; clone size: .; CDR3 protein: CASSWRIGHSYEQYF; CDR3 DNA: TGTGCCAGCAGCTGGAGGATAGGGCACTCCTACGAGCAGTACTTC
D gene: TRBD2; V gene: TRBV2; J gene: TRBJ2-5; clone size: .; CDR3 protein: CASSEGLAVGETQYF; CDR3 DNA: TGTGCCAGCAGTGAAGGGCTAGCGGTGGGAGAGACCCAGTACTTC
D gene: .; V gene: TRBV7-9; J gene: TRBJ1-1; clone size: .; CDR3 protein: CASSVRTELEAFF; CDR3 DNA: TGTGCCAGCAGCGTAAGGACAGAACTTGAAGCTTTCTTT
D gene: .; V gene: TRBV4-2; J gene: TRBJ1-4; clone size: few; CDR3 protein: CASSQDGGVSANEKLFF; CDR3 DNA: TGTGCCAGCAGCCAAGATGGAGGGGTCTCCGCTAATGAAAAACTGTTTTTT
D gene: TRBD1; V gene: TRBV7-9; J gene: TRBJ1-2; clone size: .; CDR3 protein: CASSPSRDSSYGYTF; CDR3 DNA: TGTGCCAGCAGCCCGTCCCGGGACAGTAGTTATGGCTACACCTTC
D gene: TRBD2; V gene: TRBV19; J gene: TRBJ2-2; clone size: .; CDR3 protein: CASSRLAETGELFF; CDR3 DNA: TGTGCCAGTAGTAGACTAGCGGAGACCGGGGAGCTGTTTTTT
D gene: TRBD2; V gene: TRBV9; J gene: TRBJ2-1; clone size: few; CDR3 protein: CASSVGRLAFRNEQFF; CDR3 DNA: TGTGCCAGCAGCGTAGGTAGACTAGCATTTAGGAATGAGCAGTTCTTC
D gene: TRBD1; V gene: TRBV11-2; J gene: TRBJ1-1; clone size: once; CDR3 protein: CASSFSRGQQMNTEAFF; CDR3 DNA: TGTGCCAGCAGCTTTAGTAGGGGACAGCAAATGAACACTGAAGCTTTCTTT
D gene: .; V gene: TRBV6-5; J gene: TRBJ1-1; clone size: .; CDR3 protein: CASRATGNTEAFF; CDR3 DNA: TGTGCCAGCAGGGCAACAGGGAACACTGAAGCTTTCTTT
D gene: .; V gene: TRBV7-6; J gene: TRBJ1-6; clone size: .; CDR3 protein: CASSPTGSGSYNSPLHF; CDR3 DNA: TGTGCCAGCAGCCCCACAGGGTCCGGCTCCTATAATTCACCCCTCCACTTT
D gene: TRBD1; V gene: TRBV19; J gene: TRBJ1-3; clone size: .; CDR3 protein: CASSLTGTGGRNTIYF; CDR3 DNA: TGTGCCAGTAGTTTGACCGGGACAGGGGGCAGGAACACCATATATTTT
D gene: .; V gene: TRBV29-1; J gene: TRBJ2-5; clone size: .; CDR3 protein: CSVVRGEETQYF; CDR3 DNA: TGCAGCGTTGTTCGGGGAGAGGAGACCCAGTACTTC
D gene: .; V gene: TRBV30; J gene: TRBJ1-2; clone size: .; CDR3 protein: CAWRESGQAIDYTF; CDR3 DNA: TGTGCCTGGAGGGAATCGGGACAAGCAATAGACTACACCTTC